Here is one T cell receptor beta chain with its context. This clonotype was recorded many times. Its antigen is unknown. No much larger clone exists at a distance of one base, and base qualities are not known. Patients chosen for sequencing had shown expansion of CD8+CD57+ cells by flow cytometry. Every patient had severe acquired aplastic anemia, diagnosed using the International Study of Aplastic Anemia and Agranulocytosis and Camitta criteria. No patient had received any therapy when blood was sampled. In the study, sorted CD4+ and CD8+ blood T cells from patients with severe aplastic anemia and from healthy subjects underwent deep sequencing of TCR repertoires. Patients were enrolled in the USA under clinicaltrials.gov protocols 00001620, 01623167, 00001397, 00071045, 00081523 and 00961064. Ficoll-Paque density gradient centrifugation was used to isolate peripheral blood mononuclear cells. Before DNA extraction, CD4+ and CD8+ T cells were sorted with FACS or magnetic beads.

TCR beta VDJ combination and CDR3 sequence profiling used genomic DNA as the template. TCR repertoire sequencing was run on an Illumina HiSeq 2000. As for how the authors treated the data: TRBV/TRBJ rearrangement plots, CDR3 size and DJ length profiles, and Simpson's diversity index were used to assess repertoires. The most abundant DNA sequence in the deep sequencing data was defined as the immunodominant clone. CDR3 amino acid sequences were checked for sharing across subjects and were also compared against the VDJdb database and published repertoires. TCRdb reanalyzed the raw reads on its own, using fastp at Q25 for trimming and MiXCR for clone calling, and kept in-frame beta chains. Each record represents a unique CDR3 protein, reported with the most common genes and DNA among its rows. What appears here as the V and J calls and clone size reflects TCRdb's work, not the paper's. This sample holds 150,000 to 200,000 distinct CDR3 sequences; about half were observed only once. About 1.8% of the sample lies in the top ten.

The data are from a study of CD8+CD57+ T cells in acquired aplastic anemia (dated by TCRdb to 2016 to 2019). About the full investigation: DNA extracted from sorted CD4+ and CD8+ cells had a mean of about 3.2 ug, with a range of roughly 0.17 to 30 ug. CD8+CD57+ expansion was defined as frequency above the mean frequency observed in healthy subjects. Study-wide conclusions, independent of this receptor: Patients and healthy controls showed no significant difference in CD8+ Simpson's diversity (P=0.060). Over 25 CD8+ CDR3 sequences were found in both patients and controls but appeared to be highly expressed in patients and within the immunodominant clones of the patients.

The CDR3, cysteine through phenylalanine, is 12 amino acids long. Only the CDR3 portion is preserved as DNA: 36 bases, with reading frame beginning at the first base. Trimming costs V 4 bases and J 6 bases, and their ends lie 11 bases apart. CDR1 and CDR2 are read off the germline V gene as SGHRS and YFSETQ. This TCR was sampled from a human donor with aplastic anemia. The sample was sorted CD4+, CD8+, or CD8+CD57+ T cells (not recorded which) from PBMCs. The chain is encoded by TRBV5-1 joined to TRBJ2-7; the D gene is not confidently resolved. The CDR3 reads as follows: CASSLEWGEQYF. The nucleotide sequence is TGCGCCAGCAGCCTGGAATGGGGCGAGCAGTACTTC.